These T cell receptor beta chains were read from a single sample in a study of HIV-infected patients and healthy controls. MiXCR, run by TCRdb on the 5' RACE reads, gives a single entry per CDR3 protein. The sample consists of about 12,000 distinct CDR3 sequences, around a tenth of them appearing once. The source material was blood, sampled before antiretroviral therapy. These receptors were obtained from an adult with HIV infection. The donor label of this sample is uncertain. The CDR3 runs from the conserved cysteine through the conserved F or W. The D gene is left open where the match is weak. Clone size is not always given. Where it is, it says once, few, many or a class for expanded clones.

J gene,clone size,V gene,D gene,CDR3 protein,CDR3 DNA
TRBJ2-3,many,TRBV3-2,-,CASSRRTAGDTDTQYF,TGTGCCAGCAGCAGACGGACCGCCGGAGACACAGATACGCAGTATTTT
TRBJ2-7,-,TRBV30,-,CAWSKTGLQHEQYF,TGTGCCTGGAGCAAAACGGGGTTGCAACACGAGCAGTACTTC
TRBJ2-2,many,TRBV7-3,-,CASSLNANTGELFF,TGTGCCAGCAGCTTAAACGCGAACACCGGGGAGCTGTTTTTT
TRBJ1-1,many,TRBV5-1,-,CASSLGEGVSEAFF,TGCGCCAGCAGCTTGGGCGAAGGGGTCTCTGAAGCTTTCTTT
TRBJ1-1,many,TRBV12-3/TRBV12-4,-,CASTRTGQNTEAFF,TGTGCCAGCACTCGGACGGGACAGAACACTGAAGCTTTCTTT
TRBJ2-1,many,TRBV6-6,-,CASSYSNNEQFF,TGTGCCAGCAGTTACTCGAACAATGAGCAGTTCTTC
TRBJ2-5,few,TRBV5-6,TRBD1,CASSPTGGTETQYF,TGTGCCAGCAGCCCCACAGGGGGCACAGAGACCCAGTACTTC
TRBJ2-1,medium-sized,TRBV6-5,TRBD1,CASRLRQGASYNEQFF,TGTGCCAGCAGACTTCGACAGGGGGCGTCCTACAATGAGCAGTTCTTC
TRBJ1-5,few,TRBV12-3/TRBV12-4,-,CASSPSQTSNQPQHF,TGTGCCAGCAGCCCCTCACAAACTAGCAATCAGCCCCAGCATTTT
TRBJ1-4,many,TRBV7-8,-,CASSLGGDDEKLFF,TGTGCCAGCAGCTTAGGGGGCGATGATGAAAAACTGTTTTTT
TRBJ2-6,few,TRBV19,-,CASRWSEAGANVLTF,TGTGCCAGTAGGTGGTCGGAGGCTGGGGCCAACGTCCTGACTTTC
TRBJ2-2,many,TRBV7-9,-,CASRVMTEYTGELFF,TGTGCCAGCAGGGTTATGACGGAATACACCGGGGAGCTGTTTTTT
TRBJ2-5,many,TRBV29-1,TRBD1,CSVGNRGQETQYF,TGCAGCGTTGGAAACAGGGGCCAAGAGACCCAGTACTTC
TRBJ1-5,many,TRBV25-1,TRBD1,CASRAAGTGLNQPQHF,TGTGCCAGCAGAGCAGCAGGGACAGGCCTGAATCAGCCCCAGCATTTT
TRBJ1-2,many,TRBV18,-,CASSPPGLRGYGYTF,TGTGCCAGCTCACCACCGGGCCTAAGGGGCTATGGCTACACCTTC
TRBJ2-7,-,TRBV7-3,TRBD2,CASSRAGGPFDEQYF,TGTGCCAGCAGCCGTGCGGGGGGGCCTTTCGACGAGCAGTACTTC
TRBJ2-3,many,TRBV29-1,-,CSGNTDTQYF,TGCAGCGGGAACACAGATACGCAGTATTTT
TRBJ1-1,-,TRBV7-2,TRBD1,CASSQDRGTAFF,TGTGCCAGCAGCCAGGACAGGGGTACAGCTTTCTTT